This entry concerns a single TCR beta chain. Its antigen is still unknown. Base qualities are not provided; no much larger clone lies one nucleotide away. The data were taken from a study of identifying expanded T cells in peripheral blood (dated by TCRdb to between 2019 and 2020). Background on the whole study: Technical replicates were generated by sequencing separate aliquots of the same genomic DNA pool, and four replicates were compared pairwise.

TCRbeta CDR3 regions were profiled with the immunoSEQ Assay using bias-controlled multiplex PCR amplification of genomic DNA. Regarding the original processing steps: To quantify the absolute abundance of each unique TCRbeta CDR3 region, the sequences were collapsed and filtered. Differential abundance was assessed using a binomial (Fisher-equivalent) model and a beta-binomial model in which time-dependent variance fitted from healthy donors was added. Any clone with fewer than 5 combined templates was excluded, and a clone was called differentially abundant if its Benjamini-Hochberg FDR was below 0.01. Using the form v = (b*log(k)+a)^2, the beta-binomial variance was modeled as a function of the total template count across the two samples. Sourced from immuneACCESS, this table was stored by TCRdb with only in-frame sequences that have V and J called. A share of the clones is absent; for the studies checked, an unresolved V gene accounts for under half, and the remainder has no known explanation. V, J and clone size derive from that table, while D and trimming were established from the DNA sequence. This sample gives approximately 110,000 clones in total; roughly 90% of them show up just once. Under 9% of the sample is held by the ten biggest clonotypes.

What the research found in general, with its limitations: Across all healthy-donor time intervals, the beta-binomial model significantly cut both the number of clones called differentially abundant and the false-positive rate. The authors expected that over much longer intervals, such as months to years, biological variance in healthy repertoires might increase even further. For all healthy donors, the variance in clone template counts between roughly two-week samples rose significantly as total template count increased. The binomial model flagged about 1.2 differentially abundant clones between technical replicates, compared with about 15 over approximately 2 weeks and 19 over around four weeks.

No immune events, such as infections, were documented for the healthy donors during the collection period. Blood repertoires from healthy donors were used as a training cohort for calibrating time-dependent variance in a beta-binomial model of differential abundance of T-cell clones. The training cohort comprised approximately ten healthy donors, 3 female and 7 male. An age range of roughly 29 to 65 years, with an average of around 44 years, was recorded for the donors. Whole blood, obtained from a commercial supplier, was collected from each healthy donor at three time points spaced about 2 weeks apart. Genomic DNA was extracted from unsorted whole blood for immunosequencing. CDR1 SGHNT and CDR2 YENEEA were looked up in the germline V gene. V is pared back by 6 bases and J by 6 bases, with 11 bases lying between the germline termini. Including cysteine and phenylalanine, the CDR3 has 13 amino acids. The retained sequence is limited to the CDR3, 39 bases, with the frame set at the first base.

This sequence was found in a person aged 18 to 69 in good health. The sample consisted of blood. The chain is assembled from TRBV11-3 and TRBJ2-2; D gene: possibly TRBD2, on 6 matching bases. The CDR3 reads CASSGGAAGELFF. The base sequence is TGTGCCAGCAGTGGCGGGGCGGCCGGGGAGCTGTTTTTT.